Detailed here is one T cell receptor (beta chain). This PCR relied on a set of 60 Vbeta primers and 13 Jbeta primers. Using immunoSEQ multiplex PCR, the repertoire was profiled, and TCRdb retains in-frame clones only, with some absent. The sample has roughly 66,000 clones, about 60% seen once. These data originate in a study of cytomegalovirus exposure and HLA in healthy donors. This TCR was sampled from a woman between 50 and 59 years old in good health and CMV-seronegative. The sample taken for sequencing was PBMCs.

The CDR3 sequence is CASSSTGTGPLEQYF. For the CDR3, the DNA is TGTGCCAGCAGCTCTACCGGGACAGGGCCCCTCGAGCAGTACTTC. The chain has TRBV6-6 and TRBJ2-7, with 9 positions matching TRBD1. The CDR3 is 15 amino acids. The V gene's germline CDR1 is MNHNY and CDR2 SVGAGI (reference sequence). The V and J ends lost 6 bases and 6 bases, in that order; junction bases with no gene match: 12.